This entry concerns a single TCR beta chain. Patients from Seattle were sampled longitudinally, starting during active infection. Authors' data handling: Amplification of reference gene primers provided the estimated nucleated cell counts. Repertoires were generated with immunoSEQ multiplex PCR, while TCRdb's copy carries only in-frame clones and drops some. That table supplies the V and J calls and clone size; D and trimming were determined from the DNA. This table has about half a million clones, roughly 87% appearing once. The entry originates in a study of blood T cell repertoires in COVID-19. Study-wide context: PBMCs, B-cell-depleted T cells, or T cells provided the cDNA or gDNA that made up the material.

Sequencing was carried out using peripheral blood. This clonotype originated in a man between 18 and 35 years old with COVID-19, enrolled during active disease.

The CDR3 coding sequence is TGTGCCAGCAGCGGGGACAGGGGAAGCTACGAGCAGTACTTC. It translates to CASSGDRGSYEQYF. V is TRBV5-4 and J is TRBJ2-7, with 10 bases lining up with TRBD1. The length of the CDR3 is 14 residues. Germline assignment: CDR1 SGHNT and CDR2 YYREEE (reference sequence). The J segment lost 3 bases and the V segment lost 4 bases, leaving 4 bases of the junction unmatched.